This TCR beta chain was captured by sequencing in a study of a mutant IDH1 vaccine in newly diagnosed glioma. Study overall: Vaccines were begun 4-6 weeks after radiotherapy alone, or with temozolomide cycles. Of treated patients, around 62% were men and approximately 40% women, averaging roughly 40 years. Visit timing is recorded as week 35 for V12 and week 47 for V13.

Here immunoSEQ multiplex PCR was the method, and the copy in TCRdb shows in-frame clones only, minus some. This sample carries just under 70,000 clones, around 82% of them seen once, and the ten largest clones take approximately 12%. Time point defined: week 35, safety follow-up. Vaccinated patients received 300 ug of mutant IDH1 20-mer peptide per dose, with topical imiquimod. New IDH1-mutant, ATRX-lost WHO grade 3 or 4 astrocytomas occurred in donors. With respect to this clone: What it binds is unknown.

The CDR3 has 14 residues. From germline, CDR1 is LNHDA and CDR2 SQIVND (reference sequence). V was pared by 7 bases and J by 2 bases, with 15 bases between. The TCR sequence derives from a man younger than 30 with glioma. Here the sequenced sample was PBMCs, taken from a glioma patient whose treatment included an IDH1 peptide vaccine. This chain links TRBV19 with TRBJ2-7, with a possible D match to TRBD2 (6 bases). CDR3 sequence (DNA): TGTGCCAGTAATGGCGGGGTTGACACCTACGAGCAGTACTTC. Residues: CASNGGVDTYEQYF.